Listed below are T cell receptor beta chains from one sample, sequenced in a study of control samples from healthy donors and cancer patients. Sequencing was performed with immunoSEQ multiplex PCR; in TCRdb, only in-frame clones are kept and a portion is missing. Among some 220,000 clones listed, 85% to 95% were seen once. The sequencing sample was made of blood. These receptors were collected from a man in his forties or fifties in good health. Each CDR3 is given with its conserved first and last residue. A D gene is named only where the DNA matches it firmly. Only part of the rows carry a size: once, few, many, or a class if the clone is expanded.

TRBJ1-1 TRBV13 . . TGTGCCAGCAGCTCCAGGGTCGGCGTGGCTTTCTTT CASSSRVGVAFF
TRBJ2-1 TRBV15 . . TGTGCCACCAGCAGAGATCGAGCTTCCCATGAGCAGTTCTTC CATSRDRASHEQFF
TRBJ1-2 TRBV6-4 . . TGTGCCAGCAGTGAATCCGGGACACCTATCGAGGGCTATGGCTACACCTTC CASSESGTPIEGYGYTF
TRBJ1-6 TRBV7-2 . . TGTGCCAGCAGCCCTTCCGCGGATAGATCACCCCTCCACTTT CASSPSADRSPLHF
TRBJ2-1 TRBV4-1 TRBD2 . TGCGCCAGCAGGAACGAAGGAGGGGCGGGGGGCAATGAGCAGTTCTTC CASRNEGGAGGNEQFF
TRBJ1-2 TRBV20-1 . . TGCAGTGCTGTCCTAGGCAGTGGCTACACCTTC CSAVLGSGYTF
TRBJ2-7 TRBV5-6 . . TGTGCCAGCAGCCGGCGCGGAGGGGGTGAGCAGTACTTC CASSRRGGGEQYF
TRBJ2-5 TRBV15 TRBD2 . TGTGCCACCAGCACCCTCTCCAGCGGGGCGGGCGTGGAGACCCAGTACTTC CATSTLSSGAGVETQYF
TRBJ1-4 TRBV28 . . TGTGCCAGCAGTTCACCCGGGGCACCAACTAATGAAAAACTGTTTTTT CASSSPGAPTNEKLFF
TRBJ1-4 TRBV6-2/TRBV6-3 . . TGTGCCAGCAGTTCGGTTTACGAAAAACTGTTTTTT CASSSVYEKLFF
TRBJ1-2 TRBV6-5 TRBD1 . TGTGCCAGCAGTAGACAGGGTTCTGTGAGCGGCTACACCTTC CASSRQGSVSGYTF
TRBJ2-7 TRBV5-1 TRBD1 . TGCGCCAGCAGTTTATCGGGACAGACGTACGAGCAGTACTTC CASSLSGQTYEQYF
TRBJ2-7 TRBV6-6 . . TGTGCCAGCAGTTACGCGGACGGGTTCTACGAGCAGTACTTC CASSYADGFYEQYF
TRBJ1-2 TRBV5-6 . once TGTGCCAGCAGCTTGGCCGACAGAGAAGTCTACACCTTC CASSLADREVYTF
TRBJ1-1 TRBV12-3/TRBV12-4 TRBD1 once TGTGCCAGCAGTTACTCCCAGGACAGGGAAGCTTTCTTT CASSYSQDREAFF
TRBJ1-1 TRBV6-4 . once TGTGCCAGCAGTGGACAGATCCACACGGGGACTGAAGCTTTCTTT CASSGQIHTGTEAFF
TRBJ2-3 TRBV5-1 . . TGCGCCAGCAGCTTGACCTGGCGGAGCACAGATACGCAGTATTTT CASSLTWRSTDTQYF
TRBJ1-6 TRBV19 . . TGTGCCAGTAGTATAGAGATGGGGTATAATTCACCCCTCCACTTT CASSIEMGYNSPLHF
TRBJ1-5 TRBV28 . . TGTGCCAGCACCCCATTGGGAGGAGGGAATCAGCCCCAGCATTTT CASTPLGGGNQPQHF
TRBJ1-1 TRBV29-1 . . TGCAGCGTCACGGACAGAGGAAACACTGAAGCTTTCTTT CSVTDRGNTEAFF
TRBJ2-2 TRBV24-1 . . TGTGCCACCAGACAGGAGAGCACCGGGGAGCTGTTTTTT CATRQESTGELFF
TRBJ1-2 TRBV7-3 . . TGTGCCAGCAGCTTCGGCGGACGACTGAGTGGCTACACCTTC CASSFGGRLSGYTF
TRBJ2-7 TRBV4-3 TRBD2 . TGCGCCAGCAGCCCGGGGGGACTGAACGAGCAGTACTTC CASSPGGLNEQYF